These 8 T cell receptor beta chains were all obtained from the same sample, sequenced in a study of a mutant IDH1 vaccine in newly diagnosed glioma. Stated time point: baseline, week 1 (first vaccination visit). Treatment of the sample: pre-vaccination baseline after standard-of-care therapy. Clones were sequenced by immunoSEQ multiplex PCR, and TCRdb holds only the in-frame ones, with some missing. The sample includes some 95,000 clones, about four fifths seen only once; the top ten take 6% to 8%. The material sequenced was PBMCs, taken from a glioma patient treated with radiotherapy, temozolomide or both. The receptor source for this set is a middle-aged man with glioma.

J is TRBJ2-1 and V is TRBV19; 7 nucleotides align to TRBD2. This CDR3 contains 15 residues. V lost 6 bases to trimming and J lost 6 bases; unmatched junction nucleotides: 11. Germline loops: CDR1 LNHDA, CDR2 SQIVND (reference sequence). DNA for the CDR3: TGTGCCAGTAGCATCGGACTAGGCCCCCTCAATGAGCAGTTCTTC. It translates to CASSIGLGPLNEQFF.

The rearrangement uses TRBV7-9 and TRBJ2-3; possible D gene TRBD1, 6 bases. The germline CDR1 and CDR2 sequences are SEHNR and FQNEAQ (reference sequence). V gave up 7 bases and J gave up 4 bases, with 21 bases separating them. This CDR3 contains 16 residues. The DNA of the CDR3 is TGTGCCAGCACCCTGGAGGCAGGGGAAGGGCCAGATACGCAGTATTTT. Translating it yields CASTLEAGEGPDTQYF.

The chain combines TRBV4-3 with TRBJ2-1; 9 nucleotides match TRBD2. The CDR3 loop spans 14 amino acids. After removal of 5 bases from V and 8 bases from J, the junction contained 7 bases not matched to a gene. Germline assignment: CDR1 LGHNA and CDR2 YSLEER. CDR3: CASSGTSSWDEQFF. Written as DNA, the CDR3 is TGCGCCAGCAGCGGGACTAGCTCATGGGATGAGCAGTTCTTC.

The rearrangement joins TRBV6-5 to TRBJ1-1; no clear D. V was trimmed by 2 bases and J by 1 base, leaving 8 bases between them. CDR1 and CDR2 from the germline V gene are MNHEY and SVGAGI. The CDR3 is made up of 14 amino acids. The CDR3 nucleotides are TGTGCCAGCAGTTACGCGGAGGGGAACACTGAAGCTTTCTTT. This codes for CASSYAEGNTEAFF.

The chain employs TRBV19 and TRBJ1-1, with D possibly being TRBD1 (6 bases). Germline V CDR1 and CDR2: LNHDA, SQIVND (reference sequence). Between the trimmed V and J ends, which lost 3 bases and 3 bases, there was a span of 8 bases. The CDR3 contains 13 residues. CDR3 coding DNA: TGTGCCAGTAGTATTCAGGGGCACACTGAAGCTTTCTTT. This codes for CASSIQGHTEAFF.

This clone was observed a handful of times. The J gene is TRBJ2-1, the V gene TRBV10-1; unclear D gene. The CDR3 spans 13 residues. V lost 0 bases to trimming and J lost 9 bases, with 9 bases between them. Germline lookup yields CDR1 WNHNN and CDR2 SYGVQD (reference sequence). Here the CDR3 reads CASSESIKAEQFF. In DNA form, the CDR3 reads TGCGCCAGCAGTGAGTCGATAAAGGCTGAGCAGTTCTTC.

This chain joins TRBV6-6 and TRBJ1-2; D ambiguous. Germline CDR1 is MNHNY and CDR2 is SVGAGI (reference sequence). This CDR3 has 12 amino acids. V was pared by 7 bases and J by 7 bases, with 13 bases between. CDR3 coding DNA: TGTGCCAGCACCGAAAGACAAGGTGGCTACACCTTC. Protein sequence: CASTERQGGYTF.

For the CDR3, the DNA is TGCGCCAGCAGCCAAGATCAGGACAGTTCCGGGCAGTTCTTC. The encoded protein is CASSQDQDSSGQFF. The gene calls are TRBV4-3 and TRBJ2-1, with D possibly being TRBD1 (6 bases). The V end was cut by 0 bases, the J end by 12 bases, with 15 bases between. From germline, CDR1 is LGHNA and CDR2 YSLEER. The CDR3 runs 14 residues.